Each of the 13 T cell receptor beta chains below was sequenced from the same sample in a study of metastatic and nonmetastatic thyroid tumors. With MiXCR, TCRdb reprocessed the PCR reads. This sample has some 20,000 clones, with under 25% found just once. Among the patients, none had received any treatment before thyroid surgery. Source material: adjacent normal tissue. These TCRs come from a female donor with papillary thyroid cancer or a benign thyroid nodule (not recorded which). Some clones in this sample may be carry-over from other donors' samples.

The V gene is TRBV6-1, the J gene TRBJ2-7, with a possible D match to TRBD1 (6 bases). V was shortened by 7 bases and J by 4 bases, with 20 bases between the two germline ends. Germline V lookup: CDR1 MNHNS, CDR2 SASEGT. There are 15 residues in the CDR3. The CDR3 protein is CASKMDFEGGYEQYF. CDR3 bases: TGTGCCAGCAAGATGGACTTCGAAGGGGGTTACGAGCAGTACTTC.

The rearrangement links TRBV2 to TRBJ2-7; 7 nucleotides line up with TRBD2. The trim removed 10 bases at V and 10 bases at J, leaving 10 bases unmatched. Looked up from germline, CDR1 is SNHLY and CDR2 is FYNNEI. The CDR3 extends over 11 amino acids. The CDR3 reads CATRDYYDQYF. CDR3 bases: TGTGCCACCCGGGACTACTATGATCAGTACTTC.

This clone was recorded a few times. The chain has TRBV12-3 or TRBV12-4 and TRBJ2-7; TRBD2 is a possible D gene (6 bases). Trimming took 3 bases from V and 6 from J, leaving 15 bases between them. The CDR3 extends over 14 amino acids. In DNA form, the CDR3 reads TGTGCCAGCAGTTTTGGAGGGCCCCTCTCCGAGCAGTACTTC. Protein: CASSFGGPLSEQYF.

This chain connects TRBV20-1 to TRBJ2-2; D remains ambiguous. CDR3 length equals 10 residues. Deletions cut 2 bases from V and 8 bases from J, with 3 bases between. CDR1 is DFQATT and CDR2 is SNEGSKA in the germline V gene (reference sequence). The CDR3 DNA reads as TGCAGTGCTAGATGGGGGGAGCTGTTTTTT. Residues: CSARWGELFF.

The V and J genes are TRBV20-1 and TRBJ2-7; 11 bases match TRBD2. The CDR3 covers 16 residues. Germline CDR1 reads DFQATT; CDR2 reads SNEGSKA (reference sequence). Unmatched junction bases numbered 7, after V lost 0 bases and J lost 3 bases. The DNA of the CDR3 is TGCAGTGCTAGAGAGGCGGCTAGCGGGAGGTACTACGAGCAGTACTTC. Protein sequence: CSAREAASGRYYEQYF.

This clone was detected many times. V and J are TRBV27 and TRBJ1-1, with no clear D. Germline CDR1 reads MNHEY; CDR2 reads SMNVEV (reference sequence). Trimming removed 3 bases from V and 3 bases from J, with 8 bases in between. This CDR3 is 13 amino acids long. The CDR3 region is CASSLTDYTEAFF. The DNA of the CDR3 is TGTGCCAGCAGTTTGACTGATTACACTGAAGCTTTCTTT.

The chain links TRBV28 to TRBJ2-1; D unresolved. V was trimmed by 5 bases and J by 3 bases, leaving 17 bases between them. The CDR3 length is 16 residues. In germline, CDR1 is MDHEN, CDR2 SYDVKM. The CDR3 is CASSPNRVFFYNEQFF. DNA of the CDR3: TGTGCCAGCAGTCCAAATAGGGTTTTCTTCTACAATGAGCAGTTCTTC. Combining the CDR3 with reference TRBV28 and TRBJ2-1 gives the whole variable domain DVKVTQSSRYLVKRTGEKVFLECVQDMDHENMFWYRQDPGLGLRLIYFSYDVKMKEKGDIPEGYSVSREKKERFSLILESASTNQTSMYLCASSPNRVFFYNEQFFGPGTRLTVL.

The chain carries TRBV2 and TRBJ2-7; 12 nucleotides line up with TRBD2. V lost 4 bases to trimming and J lost 6 bases; unmatched junction nucleotides: 1. The CDR3 has 13 residues. The germline V gene encodes CDR1 SNHLY and CDR2 FYNNEI. The CDR3 nucleotides are TGTGCCAGCAGTGGACTAGCGGGAGTCGAGCAGTACTTC. As protein: CASSGLAGVEQYF.

J is TRBJ2-5 and V is TRBV7-9; TRBD1 aligns across 7 bases. The CDR3 covers 16 residues. The germline V gene has CDR1 SEHNR and CDR2 FQNEAQ (reference sequence). Trimming at V came to 5 bases and at J to 4 bases, leaving 13 bases not matched to a gene. In DNA, the CDR3 is TGTGCCAGCAGCCAACCTCTAGACAGGGCGGGAGAGACCCAGTACTTC. This sequence encodes CASSQPLDRAGETQYF.

This clone turned up a few times. The chain employs TRBV20-1 and TRBJ1-1; TRBD1 matches at 7 bases. The CDR3 length is 12 residues. The J segment lost 5 bases and the V segment lost 3 bases, leaving 3 bases of the junction unmatched. Germline CDR1 is DFQATT and CDR2 is SNEGSKA (reference sequence). The CDR3 nucleotides read TGCAGTGCTAGCCCAGGGGGGACTGAAGCTTTCTTT. This codes for CSASPGGTEAFF.

This clone is labeled medium-sized. The chain links TRBV7-9 to TRBJ2-1; the match to TRBD2 covers 8 bases. The CDR3 spans 16 residues. Germline assignment: CDR1 SEHNR and CDR2 FQNEAQ (reference sequence). V shed 6 bases, J shed 5 bases, and the junction held 12 bases outside the gene matches. The CDR3 loop reads CASSGSSGSLNNEQFF. The DNA for the CDR3 is TGTGCCAGCAGTGGGAGCAGCGGGAGTTTGAACAATGAGCAGTTCTTC. The full variable domain, its missing parts supplied by reference TRBV7-9 and TRBJ2-1, is DTGVSQNPRHKITKRGQNVTFRCDPISEHNRLYWYRQTLGQGPEFLTYFQNEAQLEKSRLLSDRFSAERPKGSFSTLEIQRTEQGDSAMYLCASSGSSGSLNNEQFFGPGTRLTVL.

This sequence joins TRBV28 and TRBJ2-3, with D uncertain. The CDR3 length is 15 residues. The germline gives CDR1 MDHEN, CDR2 SYDVKM. Trimming took 6 bases from V and 4 from J, leaving 17 bases between them. Written as DNA, the CDR3 is TGTGCCAGCAGCTCCTACAGTGGATCGGCAGATACGCAGTATTTT. Amino acids: CASSSYSGSADTQYF.

This clone appeared many times. This chain connects TRBV9 to TRBJ2-1; maybe TRBD2 (5 bases). The germline gives CDR1 SGDLS, CDR2 YYNGEE. This CDR3 is 14 amino acids long. Trimming took 3 bases from V and 4 from J, leaving 11 bases between them. In DNA, the CDR3 is TGTGCCAGCAGCGCGGACTTACCTTACAATGAGCAGTTCTTC. This sequence encodes CASSADLPYNEQFF.